This T cell receptor beta chain was found in a study of CD8 T cells in Susac syndrome. In the study overall: The Susac syndrome patients were therapy-naive, on corticosteroids, or on intravenous immunoglobulin alone at blood draw.

Germline values: CDR1 LNHNV, CDR2 YYDKDF (reference sequence). The V end lost 4 bases, the J end lost 6 bases, and 9 bases lay between the germline ends. The CDR3 consists of 13 residues. Study observations and caveats: Clonal expansion of Susac CD8+ cells peaked in TEMRA cells, and it also peaked in active patients.

Definite or probable Susac syndrome was diagnosed using recently defined diagnostic criteria. Reverse transcription used roughly 0.45 to 1 ug RNA and random hexamers. The immunoSEQ assay covered 54 Vbeta and 13 Jbeta segments for CDR3. TCRdb reprocessed the immunoSEQ multiplex PCR reads with MiXCR, giving one entry per CDR3 protein. The sample includes about 110,000 distinct CDR3 sequences, approximately 94% of them seen just once. Remarks on this clonotype: Its antigen is still unknown.

Source material: CD8+ T cells from PBMCs. This clonotype was sampled from a human donor with Susac syndrome. This chain links TRBV15 with TRBJ2-2; D may be TRBD2 (6 bases). CDR3 protein: CATSIGGPGELFF. DNA for the CDR3: TGTGCCACCAGCATCGGGGGACCCGGGGAGCTGTTTTTT.